Listed below are T cell receptor beta chains from one sample, sequenced in a study of CXCR3-negative and CXCR3-positive naive CD8 T cells. Reanalyzing the 5' RACE reads, TCRdb keeps one entry per CDR3 protein, without DNA. Its table lists 150,000 to 170,000 distinct CDR3 sequences. The sample consisted of naive CXCR3+ CD8+ T cells from blood. Source of these receptors: a human donor in good health. Some clones in this sample may be carry-over from other donors' samples. Both conserved end residues are part of each CDR3.

TRBJ2-3 | TRBV11-2 | CASSLGLAGAGDTQYF
TRBJ2-7 | TRBV13 | CASSLTGTSGSYEQYF
TRBJ1-1 | TRBV7-3 | CASSPDRENTEAFF
TRBJ2-7 | TRBV5-1 | CASSLGPTGISEQYF
TRBJ2-1 | TRBV2 | CASAHGTGSYNEQFF
TRBJ2-7 | TRBV4-2 | CASSPAFGGSEQYF
TRBJ1-2 | TRBV5-1 | CASSLWGGLGDGYTF
TRBJ1-2 | TRBV12-3/TRBV12-4 | CASSASGQVANYGYTF
TRBJ2-7 | TRBV4-3 | CASSQRGGWSEQYF
TRBJ2-1 | TRBV12-3/TRBV12-4 | CASSPRGSTSYNEQFF
TRBJ2-5 | TRBV12-3/TRBV12-4 | CASSLARDSQETQYF
TRBJ2-7 | TRBV6-2/TRBV6-3 | CASSYSMNYEQYF
TRBJ2-1 | TRBV9 | CASSDYRGQAFYNEQFF
TRBJ2-7 | TRBV4-3 | CASSQDRQGGYEQYF
TRBJ1-2 | TRBV24-1 | CATLTNRGSPF
TRBJ2-1 | TRBV29-1 | CSVEASGPSSYNEQFF
TRBJ2-1 | TRBV12-3/TRBV12-4 | CASIGGPSADEQFF
TRBJ2-7 | TRBV7-9 | CASSPPFDRQKGSSYEQYF
TRBJ2-3 | TRBV7-8 | CASSPKDTQYF
TRBJ2-2 | TRBV7-6 | CASSLAQGGELFF
TRBJ2-7 | TRBV23-1 | CASSPPGHLRGQYF
TRBJ2-3 | TRBV2 | CASSTDYTDTQYF
TRBJ1-2 | TRBV5-1 | CASSPALSEYGYTF
TRBJ1-1 | TRBV10-2 | CASSGGKGYTEAFF
TRBJ1-6 | TRBV2 | CASIGTGYEDNSPLHF
TRBJ2-1 | TRBV12-3/TRBV12-4 | CASSPNPTSGPSGIVGGGEQFF
TRBJ2-7 | TRBV7-9 | CASSSLQGNAYEQYF
TRBJ2-2 | TRBV6-5 | CASSYQVPNTGELFF
TRBJ2-1 | TRBV6-5 | CASSWRGDNEQFF
TRBJ1-2 | TRBV20-1 | CSARPPGGGLDGYTF
TRBJ2-2 | TRBV3-1 | CASTPGLLYRTGKLFF
TRBJ2-1 | TRBV12-3/TRBV12-4 | CASSVTGLGNEQFF
TRBJ1-5 | TRBV29-1 | CSVETGGNQPQHF
TRBJ2-7 | TRBV27 | CASSNTGFAEQYF
TRBJ2-3 | TRBV6-2/TRBV6-3 | CASRAGWRVDLTDTQYF
TRBJ2-7 | TRBV29-1 | CSVEGQGIPGEQYF
TRBJ2-3 | TRBV10-3 | CAIRQEDTDTQYF
TRBJ1-1 | TRBV29-1 | CSVRQGLNTEAFF
TRBJ2-7 | TRBV4-3 | CASSQDRSEGHAPYF
TRBJ2-4 | TRBV4-1 | CASSQDPAGWDIQYF
TRBJ2-4 | TRBV4-1 | CASSQGASGKNIQYF
TRBJ2-7 | TRBV3-1 | CASSLGTGIYEQYF
TRBJ2-1 | TRBV28 | CASRETGGGEQFF
TRBJ2-1 | TRBV27 | CASSFLGLADNEQFF
TRBJ2-5 | TRBV13 | CASSLVQTQYF
TRBJ2-5 | TRBV20-1 | CSARGVEGVWETQYF